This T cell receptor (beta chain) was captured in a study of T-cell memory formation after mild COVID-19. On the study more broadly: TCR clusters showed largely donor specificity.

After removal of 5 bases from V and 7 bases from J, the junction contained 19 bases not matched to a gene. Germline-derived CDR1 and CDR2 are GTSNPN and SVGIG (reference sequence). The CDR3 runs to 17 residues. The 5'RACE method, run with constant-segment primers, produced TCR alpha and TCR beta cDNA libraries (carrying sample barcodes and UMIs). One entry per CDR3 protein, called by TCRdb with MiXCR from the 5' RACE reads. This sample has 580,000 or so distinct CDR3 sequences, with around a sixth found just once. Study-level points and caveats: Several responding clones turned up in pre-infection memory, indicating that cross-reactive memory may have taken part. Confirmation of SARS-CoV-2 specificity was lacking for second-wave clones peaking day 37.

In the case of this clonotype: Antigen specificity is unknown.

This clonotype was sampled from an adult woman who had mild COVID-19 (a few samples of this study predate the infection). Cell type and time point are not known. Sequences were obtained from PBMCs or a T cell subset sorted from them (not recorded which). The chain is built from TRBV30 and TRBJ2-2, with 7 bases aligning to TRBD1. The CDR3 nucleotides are TGTGCCTGGGGGGTCCTTCGTCCGAACACAGGGGTCGGGGAGCTGTTTTTT. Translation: CAWGVLRPNTGVGELFF.